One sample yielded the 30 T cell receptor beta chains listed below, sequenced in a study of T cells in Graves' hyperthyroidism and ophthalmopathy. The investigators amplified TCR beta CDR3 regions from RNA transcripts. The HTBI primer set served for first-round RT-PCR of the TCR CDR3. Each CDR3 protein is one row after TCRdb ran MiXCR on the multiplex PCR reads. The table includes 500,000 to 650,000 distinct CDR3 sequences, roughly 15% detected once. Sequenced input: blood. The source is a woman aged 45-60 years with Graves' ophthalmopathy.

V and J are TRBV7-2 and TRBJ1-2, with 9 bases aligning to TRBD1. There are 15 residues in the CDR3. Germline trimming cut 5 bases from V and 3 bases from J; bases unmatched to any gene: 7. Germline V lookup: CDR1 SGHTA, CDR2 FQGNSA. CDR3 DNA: TGTGCCAGCAGCCCCCCCGGGACAGGGTACTATGGCTACACCTTC. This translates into CASSPPGTGYYGYTF.

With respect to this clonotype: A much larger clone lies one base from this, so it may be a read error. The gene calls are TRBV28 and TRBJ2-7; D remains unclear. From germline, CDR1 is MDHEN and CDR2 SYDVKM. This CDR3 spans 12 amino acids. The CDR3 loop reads CTSSSFNYEQYF. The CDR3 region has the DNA TGTACCAGCAGTTCATTCAACTACGAGCAGTACTTC. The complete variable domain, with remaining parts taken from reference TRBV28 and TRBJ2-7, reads DVKVTQSSRYLVKRTGEKVFLECVQDMDHENMFWYRQDPGLGLRLIYFSYDVKMKEKGDIPEGYSVSREKKERFSLILESASTNQTSMYLCTSSSFNYEQYFGPGTRLTVT.

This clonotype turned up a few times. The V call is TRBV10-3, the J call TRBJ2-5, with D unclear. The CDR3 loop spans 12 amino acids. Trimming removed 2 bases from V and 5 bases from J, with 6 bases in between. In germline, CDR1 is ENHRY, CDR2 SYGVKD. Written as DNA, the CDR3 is TGTGCCATCAGTGAGGGGGTCGAGACCCAGTACTTC. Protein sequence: CAISEGVETQYF.

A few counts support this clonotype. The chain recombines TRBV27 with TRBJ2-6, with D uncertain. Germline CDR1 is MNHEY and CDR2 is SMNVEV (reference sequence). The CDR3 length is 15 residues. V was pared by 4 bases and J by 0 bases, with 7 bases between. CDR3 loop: CASSSPVSGANVLTF. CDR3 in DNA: TGTGCCAGCAGTTCCCCAGTCTCTGGGGCCAACGTCCTGACTTTC.

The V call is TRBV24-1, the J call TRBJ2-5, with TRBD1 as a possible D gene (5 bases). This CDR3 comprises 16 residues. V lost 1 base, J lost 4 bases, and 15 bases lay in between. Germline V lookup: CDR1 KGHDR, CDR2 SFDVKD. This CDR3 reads CATSDLRGSFGETQYF. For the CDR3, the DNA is TGTGCCACCAGTGATTTAAGGGGCTCTTTTGGAGAGACCCAGTACTTC.

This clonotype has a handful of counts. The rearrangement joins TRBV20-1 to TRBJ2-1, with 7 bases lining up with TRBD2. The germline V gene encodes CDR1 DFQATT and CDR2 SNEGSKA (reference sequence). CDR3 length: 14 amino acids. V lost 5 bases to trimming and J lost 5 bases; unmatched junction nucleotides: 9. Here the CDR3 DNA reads TGCAGTGCTGCTAGCGGACCACTTCACAATGAGCAGTTCTTC. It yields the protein CSAASGPLHNEQFF.

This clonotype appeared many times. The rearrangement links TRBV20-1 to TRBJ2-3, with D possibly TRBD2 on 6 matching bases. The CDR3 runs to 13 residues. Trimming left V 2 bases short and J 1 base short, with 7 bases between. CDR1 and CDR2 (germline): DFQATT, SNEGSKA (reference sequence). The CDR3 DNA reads TGCAGTGCTAGAAGGGAGGGCACAGATACGCAGTATTTT. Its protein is CSARREGTDTQYF.

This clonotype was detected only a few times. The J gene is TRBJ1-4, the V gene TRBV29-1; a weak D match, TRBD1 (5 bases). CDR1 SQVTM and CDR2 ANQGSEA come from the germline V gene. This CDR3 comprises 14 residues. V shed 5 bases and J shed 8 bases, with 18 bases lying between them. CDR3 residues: CSVRQGVDSEKLFF. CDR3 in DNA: TGCAGCGTTCGGCAAGGGGTAGATTCGGAAAAACTGTTTTTT.

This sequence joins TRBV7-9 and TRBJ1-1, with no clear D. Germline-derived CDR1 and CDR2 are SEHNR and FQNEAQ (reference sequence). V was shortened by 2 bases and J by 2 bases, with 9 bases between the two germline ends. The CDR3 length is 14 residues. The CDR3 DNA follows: TGTGCCAGCAGCTTAAACGTGGCCAACACTGAAGCTTTCTTT. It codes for CASSLNVANTEAFF.

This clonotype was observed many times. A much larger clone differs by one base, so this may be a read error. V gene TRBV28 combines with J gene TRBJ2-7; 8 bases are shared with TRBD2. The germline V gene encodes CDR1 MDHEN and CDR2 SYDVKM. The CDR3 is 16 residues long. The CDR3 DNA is TGTGCCGGCAGTCCAGGAGGGACTAGGGCCTCCTACGAGCAGTACTTC. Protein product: CAGSPGGTRASYEQYF. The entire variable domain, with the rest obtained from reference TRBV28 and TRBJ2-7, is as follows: DVKVTQSSRYLVKRTGEKVFLECVQDMDHENMFWYRQDPGLGLRLIYFSYDVKMKEKGDIPEGYSVSREKKERFSLILESASTNQTSMYLCAGSPGGTRASYEQYFGPGTRLTVT.

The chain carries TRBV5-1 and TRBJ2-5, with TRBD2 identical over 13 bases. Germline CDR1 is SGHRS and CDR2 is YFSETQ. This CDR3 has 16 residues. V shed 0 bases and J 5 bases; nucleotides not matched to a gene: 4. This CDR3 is CASSLGGTSGTETQYF. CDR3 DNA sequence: TGCGCCAGCAGCTTGGGGGGGACTAGCGGGACGGAGACCCAGTACTTC.

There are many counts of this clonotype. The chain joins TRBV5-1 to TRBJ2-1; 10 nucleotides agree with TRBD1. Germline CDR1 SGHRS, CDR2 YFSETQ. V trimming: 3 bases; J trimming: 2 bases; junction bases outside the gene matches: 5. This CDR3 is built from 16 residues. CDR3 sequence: CASSSTGTGAYNEQFF. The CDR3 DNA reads TGCGCCAGCAGCTCCACCGGGACAGGGGCCTACAATGAGCAGTTCTTC.

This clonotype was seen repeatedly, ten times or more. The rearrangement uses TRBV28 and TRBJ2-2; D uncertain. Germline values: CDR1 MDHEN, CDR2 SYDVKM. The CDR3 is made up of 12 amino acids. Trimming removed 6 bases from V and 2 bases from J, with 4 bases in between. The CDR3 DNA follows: TGTGCCAGCAGAGTCAACACCGGGGAGCTGTTTTTT. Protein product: CASRVNTGELFF.

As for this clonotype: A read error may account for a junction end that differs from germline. Here the CDR3 reads CTAKGGVSGTDMQYF. The CDR3 DNA reads TGCACCGCCAAAGGGGGGGTGTCGGGCACAGATATGCAGTATTTT. This chain links TRBV20-1 with TRBJ2-3; a weak D match, TRBD2 (7 bases). This CDR3 is built from 15 residues. Germline V gene lookup returns CDR1 DFQATT and CDR2 SNEGSKA (reference sequence).

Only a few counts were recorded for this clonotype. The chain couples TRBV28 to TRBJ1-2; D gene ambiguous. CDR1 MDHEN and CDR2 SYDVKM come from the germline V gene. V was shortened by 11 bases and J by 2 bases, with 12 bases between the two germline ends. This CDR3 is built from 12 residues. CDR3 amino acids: CALGGSNYGYTF. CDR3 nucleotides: TGTGCCCTGGGTGGCAGCAACTATGGCTACACCTTC.

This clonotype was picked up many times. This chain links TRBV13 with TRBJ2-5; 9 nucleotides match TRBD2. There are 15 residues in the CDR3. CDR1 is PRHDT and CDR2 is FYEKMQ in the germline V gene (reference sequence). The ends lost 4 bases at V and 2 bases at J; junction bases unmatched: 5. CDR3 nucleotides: TGTGCCAGCAGCTCTGGACTAGCGACGCAAGAGACCCAGTACTTC. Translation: CASSSGLATQETQYF.

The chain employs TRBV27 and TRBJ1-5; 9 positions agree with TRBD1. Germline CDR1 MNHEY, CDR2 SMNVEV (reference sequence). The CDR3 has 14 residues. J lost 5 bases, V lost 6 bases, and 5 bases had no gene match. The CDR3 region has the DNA TGTGCCAGCAGCCGGGACAGGGCAGATCAGCCCCAGCATTTT. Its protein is CASSRDRADQPQHF.

The CDR3 is CASTRVAGANVLTF. The CDR3 DNA is TGTGCCAGCACCCGGGTAGCTGGGGCCAACGTCCTGACTTTC. This chain joins TRBV11-2 and TRBJ2-6; no clear D. The germline V gene encodes CDR1 SGHAT and CDR2 FQNNGV. Between the trimmed V and J ends, which lost 7 bases and 2 bases, there was a span of 9 bases. This CDR3 has 14 residues.

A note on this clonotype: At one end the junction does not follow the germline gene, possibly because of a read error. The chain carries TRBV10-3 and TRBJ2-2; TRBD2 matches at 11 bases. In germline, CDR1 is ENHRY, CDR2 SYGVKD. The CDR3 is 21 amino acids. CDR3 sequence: CAISESIGTSGTASNTEELFF. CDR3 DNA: TGTGCCATCAGTGAGTCGATTGGGACTAGCGGAACCGCATCGAACACCGAGGAGCTGTTTTTT.

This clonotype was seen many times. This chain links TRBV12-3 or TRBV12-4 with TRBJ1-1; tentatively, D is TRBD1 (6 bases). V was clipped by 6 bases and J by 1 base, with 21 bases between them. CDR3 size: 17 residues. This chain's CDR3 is CASSNAGTTLGNTEAFF. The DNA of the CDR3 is TGTGCCAGCAGCAACGCCGGGACAACTCTCGGGAACACTGAAGCTTTCTTT.

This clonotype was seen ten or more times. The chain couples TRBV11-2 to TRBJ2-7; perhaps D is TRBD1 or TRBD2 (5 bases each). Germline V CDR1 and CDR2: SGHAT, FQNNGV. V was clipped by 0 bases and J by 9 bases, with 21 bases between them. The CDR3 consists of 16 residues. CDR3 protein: CASSLESVGTLRVQYF. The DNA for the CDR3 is TGTGCCAGCAGCTTAGAGTCGGTGGGGACCCTACGAGTGCAGTACTTC.

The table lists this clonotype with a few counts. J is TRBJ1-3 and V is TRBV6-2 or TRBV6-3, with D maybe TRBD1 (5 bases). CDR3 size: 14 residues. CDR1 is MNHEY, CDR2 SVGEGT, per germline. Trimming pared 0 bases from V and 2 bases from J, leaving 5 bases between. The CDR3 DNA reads TGTGCCAGCAGTTACTCGGGGGCTGGAAACACCATATATTTT. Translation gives CASSYSGAGNTIYF.

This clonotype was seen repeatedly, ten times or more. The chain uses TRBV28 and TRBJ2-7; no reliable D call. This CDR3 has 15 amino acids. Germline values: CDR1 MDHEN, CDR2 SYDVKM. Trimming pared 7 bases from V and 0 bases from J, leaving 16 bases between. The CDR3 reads CASKPLGRYSYEQYF. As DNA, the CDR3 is TGTGCCAGCAAACCTTTAGGACGGTACTCCTACGAGCAGTACTTC. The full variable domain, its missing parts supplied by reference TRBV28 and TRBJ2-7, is DVKVTQSSRYLVKRTGEKVFLECVQDMDHENMFWYRQDPGLGLRLIYFSYDVKMKEKGDIPEGYSVSREKKERFSLILESASTNQTSMYLCASKPLGRYSYEQYFGPGTRLTVT.

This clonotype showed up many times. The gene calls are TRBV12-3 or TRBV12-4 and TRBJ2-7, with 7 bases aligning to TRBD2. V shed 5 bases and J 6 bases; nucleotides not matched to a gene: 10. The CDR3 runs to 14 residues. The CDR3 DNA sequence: TGTGCCAGCAGTCCCAGGATAGCGGGTGTCGAGCAGTACTTC. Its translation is CASSPRIAGVEQYF.

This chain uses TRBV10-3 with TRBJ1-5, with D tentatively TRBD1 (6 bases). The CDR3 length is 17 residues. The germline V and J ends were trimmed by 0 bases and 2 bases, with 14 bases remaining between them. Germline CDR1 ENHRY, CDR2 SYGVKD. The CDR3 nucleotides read TGTGCCATCAGTGAGTCGACTATGGGGGCCGGCAATCAGCCCCAGCATTTT. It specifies CAISESTMGAGNQPQHF.

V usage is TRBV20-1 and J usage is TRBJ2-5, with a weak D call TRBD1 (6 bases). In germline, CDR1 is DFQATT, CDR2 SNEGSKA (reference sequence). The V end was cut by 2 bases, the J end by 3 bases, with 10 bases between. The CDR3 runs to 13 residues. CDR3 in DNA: TGCAGTGCTAGACTGAGACAGGAAGAGACCCAGTACTTC. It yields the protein CSARLRQEETQYF.

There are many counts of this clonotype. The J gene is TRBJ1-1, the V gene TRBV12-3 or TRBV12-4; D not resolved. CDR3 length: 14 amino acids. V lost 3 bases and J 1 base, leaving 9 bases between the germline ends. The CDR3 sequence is CASSFRQWNTEAFF. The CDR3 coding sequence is TGTGCCAGCAGTTTCAGGCAGTGGAACACTGAAGCTTTCTTT.

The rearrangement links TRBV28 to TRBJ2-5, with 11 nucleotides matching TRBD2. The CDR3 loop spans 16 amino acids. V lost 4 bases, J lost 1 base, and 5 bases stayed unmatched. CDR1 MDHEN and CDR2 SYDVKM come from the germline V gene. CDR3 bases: TGTGCCAGCAGTTCAACCGGGACTAGCGGCCAAGAGACCCAGTACTTC. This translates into CASSSTGTSGQETQYF.

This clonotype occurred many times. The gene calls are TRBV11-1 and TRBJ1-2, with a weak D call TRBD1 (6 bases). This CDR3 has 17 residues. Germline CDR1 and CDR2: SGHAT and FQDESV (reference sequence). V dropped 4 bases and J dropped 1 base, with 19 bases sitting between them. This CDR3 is CASSSSIGQYDNYGYTF. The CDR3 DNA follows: TGTGCCAGCAGCTCCTCAATCGGACAGTACGATAACTATGGCTACACCTTC.

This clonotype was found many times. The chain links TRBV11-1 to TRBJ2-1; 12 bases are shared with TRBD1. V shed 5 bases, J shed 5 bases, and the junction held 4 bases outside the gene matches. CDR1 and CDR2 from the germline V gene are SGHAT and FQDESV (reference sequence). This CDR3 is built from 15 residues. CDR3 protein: CASSPGTGGNNEQFF. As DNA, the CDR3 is TGTGCCAGCAGCCCCGGGACAGGGGGCAACAATGAGCAGTTCTTC.